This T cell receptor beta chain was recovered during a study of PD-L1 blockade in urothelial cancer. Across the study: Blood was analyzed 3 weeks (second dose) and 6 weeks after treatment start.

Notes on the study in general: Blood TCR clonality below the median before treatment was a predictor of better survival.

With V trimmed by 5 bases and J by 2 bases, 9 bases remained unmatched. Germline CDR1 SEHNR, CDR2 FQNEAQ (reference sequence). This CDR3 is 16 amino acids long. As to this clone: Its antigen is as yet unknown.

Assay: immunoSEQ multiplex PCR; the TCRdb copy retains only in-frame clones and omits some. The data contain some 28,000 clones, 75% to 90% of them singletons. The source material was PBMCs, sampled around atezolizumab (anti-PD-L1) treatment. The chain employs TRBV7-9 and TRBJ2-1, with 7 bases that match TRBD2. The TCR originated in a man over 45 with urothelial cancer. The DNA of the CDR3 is TGTGCCAGCAGCCCTCAGACTAGCTCTCCCTACAATGAGCAGTTCTTC. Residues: CASSPQTSSPYNEQFF.